This TCR beta chain was found in a study of Ad26.COV2.S vaccination and SARS-CoV-2 variants. Note on this clone: The antigen is undetermined.

The table came from immunoSEQ multiplex PCR; TCRdb's copy has only in-frame clones and leaves some out. The table includes around 250,000 clones, around nine tenths detected once. Trimming removed 4 bases from V and 0 bases from J, with 12 bases in between. Germline loops: CDR1 GTSNPN, CDR2 SVGIG (reference sequence). CDR3 size: 14 residues. Treatment denoted: roughly 19 received Ad26.COV2.S at low or high dose, single or two shots; a few received placebo; per-sample allocation not given. Samples were taken on day 63 after the first vaccine or placebo injection. SARS-CoV-2 spike from the Wuhan strain was encoded by the vaccine, an Ad26 vector. Findings and limits, study-wide: Overall T cell responses may have been underestimated by the analyses of TCR breadth and depth. Recipients of vaccine and of placebo showed similar breadth of their non-spike TCR repertoires.

The sequencing used peripheral blood, collected in a trial of Ad26.COV2.S vaccine versus placebo. This clonotype was obtained from a person between 18 and 60 years old who received the Ad26.COV2.S COVID-19 vaccine or a placebo. The rearrangement uses TRBV30 and TRBJ1-1; D remains unclear. CDR3 in amino acids: CAWTSGRLNTEAFF. The DNA for the CDR3 is TGTGCCTGGACCTCAGGACGGTTGAACACTGAAGCTTTCTTT.